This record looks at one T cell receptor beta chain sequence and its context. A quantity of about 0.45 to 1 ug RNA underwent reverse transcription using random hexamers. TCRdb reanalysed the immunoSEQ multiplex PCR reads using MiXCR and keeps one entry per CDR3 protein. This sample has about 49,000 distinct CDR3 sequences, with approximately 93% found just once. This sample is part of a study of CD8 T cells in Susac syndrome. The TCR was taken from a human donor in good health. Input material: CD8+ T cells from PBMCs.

The CDR3 nucleotides read TGTGCCAGCAGCGGTGGACTAGCGGGAGTCTACGAGCAGTACTTC. It translates to CASSGGLAGVYEQYF. The gene calls are TRBV28 and TRBJ2-7; 13 bases match TRBD2. V shed 6 bases, J shed 3 bases, and the junction held 5 bases outside the gene matches. The germline V gene encodes CDR1 MDHEN and CDR2 SYDVKM. The CDR3 has 15 amino acids.